The TCR beta chain under discussion was sequenced for a study of blood T cell repertoires in COVID-19. This CDR3 has 16 amino acids. With 2 bases clipped from V and 2 bases from J, the junction kept 5 bases outside the gene matches. Germline assignment: CDR1 MGHRA and CDR2 YSYEKL. Measured with immunoSEQ multiplex PCR; TCRdb has only the in-frame clones, and not every one. This table holds just over 650,000 clones, 85% to 90% found once. The sequence was obtained from a woman aged 18-35 years with acute or convalescent COVID-19. Specimen: peripheral blood. V is TRBV4-1 and J is TRBJ2-3; 9 positions agree with TRBD2. The DNA of the CDR3 is TGCGCCAGCAGCCAAACAAGCGGGGGGATCACAGATACGCAGTATTTT. This encodes CASSQTSGGITDTQYF.